This entry features one TCR beta chain sequence. Sequenced by immunoSEQ multiplex PCR; TCRdb stores in-frame clones only, minus some. The repertoire holds about 91,000 clones, with around 88% as singletons. The sample originates from a study of blood T cell repertoires in COVID-19. As for the study in general: COVID-19 samples collected from the United States, Italy and Spain covered acute and convalescent phases. Sample material is recorded as cDNA or gDNA derived from T cells, B-cell-depleted T cells, or PBMCs.

V lost 5 bases, J lost 0 bases, and 8 bases stayed unmatched. The germline V gene has CDR1 MNHEY and CDR2 SMNVEV (reference sequence). The CDR3 has 17 residues. What was sequenced was peripheral blood. This clonotype was sampled from a woman in her sixties or seventies with acute or convalescent COVID-19. The chain carries TRBV27 and TRBJ1-5; 9 positions agree with TRBD1. The CDR3 here is CASSPGTGPYSNQPQHF. The CDR3 DNA is TGTGCCAGCAGTCCCGGGACAGGGCCATATAGCAATCAGCCCCAGCATTTT.